One sample yielded the 13 T cell receptor beta chains listed below, sequenced in a study of naive and memory T cell subsets. Treatment defined: skin biopsy from PPD injection site in Mantoux-positive individual. A UMI-containing oligonucleotide was joined by 3' ligation to the TCR cDNA template. Ligated cDNA underwent four rounds of PCR with nested alpha and beta constant region primers and SP2. Using its own MiXCR run on the UMI-ligation and nested PCR reads, TCRdb lists one record per CDR3 protein. The repertoire holds tens of thousands of distinct CDR3 sequences, with approximately 6.7% as singletons. This sample comprised skin, obtained from a tuberculin skin test site. These receptors originate from an adult in good health.

On this clonotype itself: A much larger clonotype is one base distant, so this may be a read error. The chain uses TRBV12-3 or TRBV12-4 and TRBJ2-5; 7 bases fit TRBD1. This CDR3 contains 14 residues. V lost 6 bases and J lost 3; bases outside the gene matches: 7. DNA for the CDR3: TGTGCCAGCAGCCACCGGGACAGCGAAGAGACCCAGTACTTC. Its protein is CASSHRDSEETQYF.

V is TRBV7-8 and J is TRBJ2-5; TRBD2 aligns across 14 bases. The CDR3 consists of 17 residues. The germline V gene encodes CDR1 SGHVS and CDR2 FQNEAQ. The V segment lost 5 bases and the J segment 3 bases; nucleotides outside the gene matches: 8. The CDR3 DNA sequence: TGTGCCAGCAGCCCAGGGGGACTAGCGGGGGCGAAAGAGACCCAGTACTTC. This translates into CASSPGGLAGAKETQYF.

In this sample, this clonotype turned up many times. V and J are TRBV6-2 or TRBV6-3 and TRBJ2-7; 8 bases line up with TRBD1. The junction had 9 bases not matched to a gene; V was cut back by 1 base and J by 4 bases. Germline CDR1 and CDR2: MNHEY and SVGEGT. The length of the CDR3 is 16 residues. CDR3 region: CASSYYPSGQEYEQYF. The CDR3 DNA sequence: TGTGCCAGCAGTTACTATCCTTCGGGACAGGAATACGAGCAGTACTTC.

This clonotype has more than one count but fewer than ten. The chain is built from TRBV11-2 and TRBJ1-6; no definite D call. The CDR3 loop spans 15 amino acids. Germline-derived CDR1 and CDR2 are SGHAT and FQNNGV. V was clipped by 1 base and J by 5 bases, with 9 bases between them. As DNA, the CDR3 is TGTGCCAGCAGCTTAGCGACGGGGAATAATTCACCCCTCCACTTT. It translates to CASSLATGNNSPLHF.

This clonotype was observed at least ten times. This rearrangement joins TRBV11-3 to TRBJ2-1; TRBD1 matches 7 bases. CDR3 length: 14 residues. Germline CDR1 is SGHNT and CDR2 is YENEEA. The V and J ends lost 5 bases and 6 bases, in that order; junction bases with no gene match: 7. CDR3 in DNA: TGTGCCAGCAGCCGAGGGGGCCAACGCAATGAGCAGTTCTTC. Its translation: CASSRGGQRNEQFF. The full variable domain, with the rest looked up from reference TRBV11-3 and TRBJ2-1, is EAGVVQSPRYKIIEKKQPVAFWCNPISGHNTLYWYLQNLGQGPELLIRYENEEAVDDSQLPKDRFSAERLKGVDSTLKIQPAELGDSAVYLCASSRGGQRNEQFFGPGTRLTVL.

As to this clonotype: This sequence may be a read error, since a much larger clone differs from it by one base. The V and J genes are TRBV5-1 and TRBJ2-7; no firm D call. In germline, CDR1 is SGHRS, CDR2 YFSETQ. The length of the CDR3 is 14 residues. CDR3 residues: CTSSLVGVMYEQYF. Written as DNA, the CDR3 is TGCACCAGCAGCTTGGTTGGGGTTATGTACGAGCAGTACTTC.

The V call is TRBV7-2, the J call TRBJ2-3; 10 bases fit TRBD1. CDR3 size: 16 residues. Per the germline V gene, CDR1 is SGHTA and CDR2 is FQGNSA. J was trimmed by 1 base and V by 4 bases; bases with no gene match: 5. CDR3 sequence: CASSSGDRGGTDTQYF. CDR3 DNA: TGTGCCAGCAGCTCTGGGGACAGGGGTGGCACAGATACGCAGTATTTT.

This clonotype was observed many times. The chain has TRBV5-5 and TRBJ2-4; TRBD1 matches 7 bases. The CDR3 length is 17 residues. V shed 0 bases and J 1 base; nucleotides not matched to a gene: 7. The V gene's germline CDR1 is SGHKS and CDR2 YYEKEE (reference sequence). CDR3 sequence reads: CASSLERGRGAKNIQYF. The CDR3 DNA is TGTGCCAGCAGCTTGGAAAGGGGCAGGGGGGCCAAAAACATTCAGTACTTC.

This clonotype was picked up many times. The J gene is TRBJ2-2, the V gene TRBV6-1; 7 nucleotides match TRBD1. The germline V gene encodes CDR1 MNHNS and CDR2 SASEGT. V lost 0 bases and J lost 4; bases outside the gene matches: 5. CDR3 length: 16 residues. CDR3 loop: CASSEALGQATGELFF. In DNA form, the CDR3 reads TGTGCCAGCAGTGAAGCGTTAGGACAGGCCACCGGGGAGCTGTTTTTT.

This clonotype ranks as medium-sized. The chain joins TRBV29-1 to TRBJ2-3; possible D gene TRBD1, 5 bases. The CDR3 covers 13 residues. Germline CDR1 SQVTM, CDR2 ANQGSEA. V lost 7 bases to trimming and J lost 2 bases, with 13 bases between them. This CDR3 reads CSADQGHTDTQYF. Here the CDR3 DNA reads TGCAGCGCTGATCAGGGTCACACAGATACGCAGTATTTT.

This clonotype was observed at least ten times. The rearrangement links TRBV6-1 to TRBJ2-3; unclear D gene. V gave up 5 bases and J gave up 6 bases, with 9 bases separating them. The germline gives CDR1 MNHNS, CDR2 SASEGT. This CDR3 is built from 12 residues. The CDR3 region is CASSPVLDTQYF. The CDR3 nucleotides are TGTGCCAGCAGTCCCGTTTTGGATACGCAGTATTTT.

The chain employs TRBV7-2 and TRBJ2-2, with no clear D. Trimming removed 5 bases at V and 4 bases at J, with 11 bases between. Per germline, CDR1 SGHTA and CDR2 FQGNSA. The CDR3 consists of 14 residues. The CDR3 coding sequence is TGTGCCAGCAGCGCGATGCAGAGCACCGGGGAGCTGTTTTTT. As protein: CASSAMQSTGELFF.

This clonotype came up a few times. The chain has TRBV6-1 and TRBJ2-3, with unresolved D. V gave up 2 bases and J gave up 6 bases, with 12 bases separating them. Germline lookup yields CDR1 MNHNS and CDR2 SASEGT. CDR3 length: 14 amino acids. CDR3 sequence: CASSELRLADTQYF. The CDR3 DNA reads as TGTGCCAGCAGTGAACTGAGGTTGGCGGATACGCAGTATTTT.